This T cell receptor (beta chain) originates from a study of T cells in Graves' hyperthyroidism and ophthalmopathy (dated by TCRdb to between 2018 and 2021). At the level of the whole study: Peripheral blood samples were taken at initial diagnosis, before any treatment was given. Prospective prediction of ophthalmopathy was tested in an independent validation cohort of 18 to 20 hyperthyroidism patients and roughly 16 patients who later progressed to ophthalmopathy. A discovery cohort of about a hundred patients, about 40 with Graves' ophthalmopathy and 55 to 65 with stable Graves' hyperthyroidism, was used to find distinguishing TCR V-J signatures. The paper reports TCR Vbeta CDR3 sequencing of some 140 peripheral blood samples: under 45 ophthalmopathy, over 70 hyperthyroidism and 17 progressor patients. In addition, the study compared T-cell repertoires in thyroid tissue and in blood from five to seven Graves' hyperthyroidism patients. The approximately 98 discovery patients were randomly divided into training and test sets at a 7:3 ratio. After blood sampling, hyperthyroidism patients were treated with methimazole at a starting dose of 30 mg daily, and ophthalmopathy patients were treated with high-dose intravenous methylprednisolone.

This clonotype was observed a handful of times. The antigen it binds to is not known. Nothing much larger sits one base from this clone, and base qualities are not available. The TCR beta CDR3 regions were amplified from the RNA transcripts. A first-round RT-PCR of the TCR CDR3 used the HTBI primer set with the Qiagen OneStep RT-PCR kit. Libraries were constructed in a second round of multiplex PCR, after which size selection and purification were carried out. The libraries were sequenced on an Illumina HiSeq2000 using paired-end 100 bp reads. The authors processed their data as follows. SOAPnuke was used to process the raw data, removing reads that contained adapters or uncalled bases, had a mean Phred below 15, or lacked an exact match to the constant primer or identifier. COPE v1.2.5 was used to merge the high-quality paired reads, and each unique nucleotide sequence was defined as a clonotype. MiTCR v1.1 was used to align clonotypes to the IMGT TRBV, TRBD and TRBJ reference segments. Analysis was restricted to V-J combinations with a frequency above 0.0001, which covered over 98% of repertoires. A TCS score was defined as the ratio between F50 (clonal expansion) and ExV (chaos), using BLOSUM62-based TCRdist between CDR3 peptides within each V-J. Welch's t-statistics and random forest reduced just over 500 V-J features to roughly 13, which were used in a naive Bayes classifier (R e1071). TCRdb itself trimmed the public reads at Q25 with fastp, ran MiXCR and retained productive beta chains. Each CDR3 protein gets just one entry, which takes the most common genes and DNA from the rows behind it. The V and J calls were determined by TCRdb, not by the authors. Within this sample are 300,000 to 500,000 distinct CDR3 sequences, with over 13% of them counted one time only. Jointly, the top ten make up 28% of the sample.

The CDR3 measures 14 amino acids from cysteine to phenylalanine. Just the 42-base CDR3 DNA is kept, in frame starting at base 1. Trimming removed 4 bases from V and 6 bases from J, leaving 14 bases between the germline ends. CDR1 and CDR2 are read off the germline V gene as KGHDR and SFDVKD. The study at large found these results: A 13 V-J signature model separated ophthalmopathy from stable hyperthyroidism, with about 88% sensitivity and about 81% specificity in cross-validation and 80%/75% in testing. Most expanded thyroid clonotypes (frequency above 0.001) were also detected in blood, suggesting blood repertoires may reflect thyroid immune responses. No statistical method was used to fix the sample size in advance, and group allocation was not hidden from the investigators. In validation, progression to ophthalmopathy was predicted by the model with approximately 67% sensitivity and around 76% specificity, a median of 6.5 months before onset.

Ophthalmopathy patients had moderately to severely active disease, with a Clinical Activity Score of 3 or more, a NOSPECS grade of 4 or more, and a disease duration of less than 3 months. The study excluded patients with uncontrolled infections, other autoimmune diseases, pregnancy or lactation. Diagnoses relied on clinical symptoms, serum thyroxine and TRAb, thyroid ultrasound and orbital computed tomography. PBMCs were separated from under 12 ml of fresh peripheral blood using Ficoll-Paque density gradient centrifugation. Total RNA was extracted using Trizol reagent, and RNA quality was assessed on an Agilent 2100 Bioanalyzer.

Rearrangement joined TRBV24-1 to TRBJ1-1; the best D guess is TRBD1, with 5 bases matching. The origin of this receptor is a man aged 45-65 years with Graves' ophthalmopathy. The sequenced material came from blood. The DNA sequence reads TGTGCCACCAGTGAGTCAGGGTTTGTCGCTGAAGCTTTCTTT. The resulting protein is CATSESGFVAEAFF.